What follows are 10 T cell receptor beta chains derived from one specimen sequenced in a study of T cell repertoires in ileal Crohn's disease. This table comes from immunoSEQ multiplex PCR, and its TCRdb copy is limited to in-frame clones, with some not included. Of nearly 11,000 clones detected, roughly two thirds appear once; the ten largest clones hold 7.7%. Noted time point: neoterminal ileum biopsy at postoperative endoscopy, about 6 months after surgery. Sequencing used ileal tissue. The origin of the receptors is an adult with Crohn's disease.

The chain is built from TRBV4-3 and TRBJ1-1; D gene unclear. This CDR3 spans 13 amino acids. Trimming stripped 0 bases from V and 9 bases from J, with 11 bases between. Germline loops: CDR1 LGHNA, CDR2 YSLEER. For the CDR3, the DNA is TGCGCCAGCAGCCAAGATGGAGGGCGGCAAGCTTTCTTT. It is translated as CASSQDGGRQAFF.

This clone showed up just once. The chain recombines TRBV2 with TRBJ1-5; no clear D gene. The CDR3 loop spans 15 amino acids. V lost 4 bases, J lost 2 bases, and 12 bases lay in between. Germline CDR1 is SNHLY and CDR2 is FYNNEI. CDR3 bases: TGTGCCAGCAGTGCGGAGGGCTTAGGCAATCAGCCCCAGCATTTT. Its protein is CASSAEGLGNQPQHF.

Here the CDR3 reads CASSQSPGVNTEAFF. CDR3 DNA: TGCGCCAGCAGTCAATCTCCAGGGGTAAACACTGAAGCTTTCTTT. The chain carries TRBV23-1 and TRBJ1-1; tentatively, D is TRBD1 (6 bases). TRBV23-1 is placed among ORFs of uncertain function. The V and J ends lost 0 bases and 2 bases respectively, with 10 bases between them. CDR3 length equals 15 residues.

This clone was seen only once. The rearrangement joins TRBV9 to TRBJ1-2, with D tentatively TRBD1 (6 bases). V was pared by 3 bases and J by 4 bases, with 7 bases between. CDR3 size: 12 residues. Germline V gene data show CDR1 as SGDLS and CDR2 as YYNGEE. The CDR3 DNA sequence: TGTGCCAGCAGCGCGGACAGCTATGGCTACACCTTC. It specifies CASSADSYGYTF.

By sample share, this clone is medium-sized (0.01 to 0.1%). The J gene is TRBJ2-7, the V gene TRBV6-4, with TRBD1 as a possible D gene (6 bases). V shed 3 bases and J shed 2 bases, with 14 bases lying between them. Germline-derived CDR1 and CDR2 are MRHNA and SNTAGT. This CDR3 has 15 residues. CDR3 loop: CASSESHRATYEQYF. The CDR3 DNA reads as TGTGCCAGCAGTGAATCCCACAGGGCGACCTACGAGCAGTACTTC.

This clone was seen a handful of times. The V gene is TRBV2, the J gene TRBJ1-1; the D gene is possibly TRBD1 (5 bases). The CDR3 length is 16 residues. Germline V lookup: CDR1 SNHLY, CDR2 FYNNEI. V lost 2 bases, J lost 0 bases, and 13 bases lay in between. Here the CDR3 reads CASSEQGRTMNTEAFF. The CDR3, as DNA: TGTGCCAGCAGTGAACAGGGAAGGACCATGAACACTGAAGCTTTCTTT.

The chain is built from TRBV12-5 and TRBJ2-1; TRBD1 matches 7 bases. Trimming at V came to 2 bases and at J to 3 bases, leaving 10 bases not matched to a gene. The CDR3 contains 17 residues. CDR1 and CDR2 from the germline V gene are LGHNT and FRNRAP. CDR3 coding DNA: TGTGCTAGTGGTTTGTATAGGGCAGGGGGAATCTACAATGAGCAGTTCTTC. Protein product: CASGLYRAGGIYNEQFF.

The chain employs TRBV25-1 and TRBJ2-1, with D uncertain. Germline V gives CDR1 MGHDK, CDR2 SYGVNS. V was clipped by 5 bases and J by 9 bases, with 14 bases between them. The CDR3 runs 13 residues. Here the CDR3 DNA reads TGTGCCAGCAGTCCAAACCCACGGGTTGAGCAGTTCTTC. As protein: CASSPNPRVEQFF.

The V gene is TRBV29-1, the J gene TRBJ2-2, with D uncertain. V was cut by 5 bases and J by 3 bases, with 7 bases left in between. The CDR3 has 12 residues. Germline V gene data show CDR1 as SQVTM and CDR2 as ANQGSEA. In DNA form, the CDR3 reads TGCAGCGTTACCCGGGACACCGGGGAGCTGTTTTTT. Protein sequence: CSVTRDTGELFF.

The chain joins TRBV6-4 to TRBJ2-1, with 14 bases aligning to TRBD2. The CDR3 runs 14 residues. Per the germline V gene, CDR1 is MRHNA and CDR2 is SNTAGT. The V gene end was trimmed by 8 bases and the J gene end by 9 bases; junction bases not matched to a gene: 6. CDR3: CASGTSGSSFEQFF. In nucleotides, the CDR3 is TGTGCCAGCGGGACTAGCGGGAGTTCTTTTGAGCAGTTCTTC.